These 26 T cell receptor beta chains were all obtained from the same sample, sequenced in a study of T-cell reconstitution after alpha-beta-depleted transplantation in children. Unique molecular identifiers tagged the TCRbeta library. Each CDR3 protein is one row after TCRdb ran MiXCR on the PCR reads. In the table there are around 600,000 distinct CDR3 sequences, approximately 10% of which are singletons. This material consisted of PBMCs from the stem cell graft donor, taken from the stem cell graft. These receptors were obtained from a human donor who donated a stem cell graft to a child with acute myeloid leukemia.

The V and J genes are TRBV7-9 and TRBJ2-1, with D possibly being TRBD1 or TRBD2 (5 bases each). In germline, CDR1 is SEHNR, CDR2 FQNEAQ (reference sequence). The CDR3 covers 17 residues. Trimming pared 5 bases from V and 1 base from J, leaving 18 bases between. DNA for the CDR3: TGTGCCAGCAGCGTTTCCCCGGGGCGAAGATCCTACAATGAGCAGTTCTTC. Protein: CASSVSPGRRSYNEQFF.

The chain links TRBV3-1 to TRBJ2-1, with D unclear. Germline CDR1 reads LGHDT; CDR2 reads YNNKEL (reference sequence). This CDR3 region has 13 residues. The V gene lost 4 bases and the J gene lost 8 bases, with 12 bases spanning the gap. CDR3 region: CASSPSGVDEQFF. Here the CDR3 DNA reads TGTGCCAGCAGCCCTTCAGGTGTCGATGAGCAGTTCTTC.

This clonotype has more than one count but fewer than ten. The gene calls are TRBV6-1 and TRBJ2-1; 10 bases map to TRBD2. Germline lookup yields CDR1 MNHNS and CDR2 SASEGT. This CDR3 is built from 14 residues. V gave up 11 bases and J gave up 9 bases; unmatched junction bases: 13. CDR3 loop: CAAGATSGYGEQFF. Written as DNA, the CDR3 is TGTGCCGCGGGCGCGACTAGCGGGTACGGTGAGCAGTTCTTC.

There are a few counts of this clonotype. V is TRBV7-9 and J is TRBJ2-2; TRBD1 is a possible D gene (6 bases). Germline-derived CDR1 and CDR2 are SEHNR and FQNEAQ (reference sequence). The CDR3 runs to 12 residues. The V and J ends lost 5 bases and 6 bases respectively, with 7 bases between them. CDR3 nucleotides: TGTGCCAGCAGCGAGGGGGCCGGGGAGCTGTTTTTT. This translates into CASSEGAGELFF. Looking up the rest from reference TRBV7-9 and TRBJ2-2 gives the full variable domain: DTGVSQNPRHKITKRGQNVTFRCDPISEHNRLYWYRQTLGQGPEFLTYFQNEAQLEKSRLLSDRFSAERPKGSFSTLEIQRTEQGDSAMYLCASSEGAGELFFGEGSRLTVL.

The CDR3 here is CASSYQGYIQYF. The DNA of the CDR3 is TGTGCCAGCAGCTACCAGGGTTACATTCAGTACTTC. The genes are TRBV7-9 and TRBJ2-4, with D tentatively TRBD1 (5 bases). CDR1 and CDR2 from the germline V gene are SEHNR and FQNEAQ (reference sequence). CDR3 length: 12 amino acids. V was pared by 4 bases and J by 8 bases, with 9 bases between.

The CDR3, as DNA: TGTGCCAGCAGTTTATATGGGTCAAGCAATCAGCCCCAGCATTTT. Translated: CASSLYGSSNQPQHF. The rearrangement links TRBV28 to TRBJ1-5; D gene uncertain. This CDR3 contains 15 residues. V shed 1 base and J shed 1 base, with 8 bases lying between them. CDR1 MDHEN and CDR2 SYDVKM come from the germline V gene. Together with reference TRBV28 and TRBJ1-5, the CDR3 gives the full variable domain: DVKVTQSSRYLVKRTGEKVFLECVQDMDHENMFWYRQDPGLGLRLIYFSYDVKMKEKGDIPEGYSVSREKKERFSLILESASTNQTSMYLCASSLYGSSNQPQHFGDGTRLSIL.

This clonotype turned up a few times. This chain uses TRBV7-9 with TRBJ2-7; TRBD1 or TRBD2 may be the D gene (5 bases each). CDR1 is SEHNR and CDR2 is FQNEAQ in the germline V gene (reference sequence). V lost 5 bases and J 5 bases, leaving 19 bases between the germline ends. The CDR3 is made up of 15 amino acids. Here the CDR3 reads CASSRLPGPGNEQYF. Here the CDR3 DNA reads TGTGCCAGCAGCCGGTTGCCGGGACCAGGCAACGAGCAGTACTTC.

As concerns this clonotype: An end of the junction does not agree with germline; a read error may underlie this. The chain links TRBV20-1 to TRBJ2-3; 8 bases line up with TRBD2. The CDR3 loop spans 14 amino acids. Germline CDR1 is DFQATT and CDR2 is SNEGSKA (reference sequence). The CDR3 is CSGHSGKPRDTRYF. The CDR3 DNA is TGCAGTGGGCATAGCGGGAAACCGAGAGATACGCGGTATTTT.

Only a few counts were recorded for this clonotype. The chain links TRBV28 to TRBJ2-3; D call uncertain. Trimming shortened V by 9 bases and J by 2 bases, and 18 bases separated the two germline ends. The CDR3 is 15 amino acids. Germline V gene data show CDR1 as MDHEN and CDR2 as SYDVKM. The CDR3 coding sequence is TGTGCCAGTCCCCTCTCTGCGCTTTACACAGATACGCAGTATTTT. Its translation is CASPLSALYTDTQYF.

The chain is built from TRBV20-1 and TRBJ2-2; 9 bases match TRBD2. The junction had 7 bases not matched to a gene; V was cut back by 3 bases and J by 5 bases. CDR1 is DFQATT, CDR2 SNEGSKA, per germline (reference sequence). The CDR3 spans 15 residues. In nucleotides, the CDR3 is TGCAGTGCTAGCTTAGCGGGAGCTGGTACCGGGGAGCTGTTTTTT. As protein: CSASLAGAGTGELFF.

This chain joins TRBV29-1 and TRBJ2-5, with D uncertain. CDR3 length: 14 amino acids. Trimming took 0 bases from V and 5 from J, leaving 13 bases between them. Germline loops: CDR1 SQVTM, CDR2 ANQGSEA. For the CDR3, the DNA is TGCAGCGTTGAAGATCACGACTCCTCGGAGACCCAGTACTTC. It is translated as CSVEDHDSSETQYF.

The chain is built from TRBV6-1 and TRBJ2-4, with TRBD1 identical over 9 bases. The ends lost 6 bases at V and 1 base at J; junction bases unmatched: 4. Looked up from germline, CDR1 is MNHNS and CDR2 is SASEGT. The CDR3 extends over 15 amino acids. The CDR3 sequence: CASSLQGAAKNIQYF. The DNA for the CDR3 is TGTGCCAGCAGCCTACAGGGGGCGGCCAAAAACATTCAGTACTTC.

The V and J genes are TRBV5-1 and TRBJ2-1; D unclear. CDR3 size: 14 residues. Germline V gives CDR1 SGHRS, CDR2 YFSETQ. The V gene lost 4 bases and the J gene lost 5 bases, with 13 bases spanning the gap. Written as DNA, the CDR3 is TGCGCCAGCAGCCCGGCCCCCAGAGACAATGAGCAGTTCTTC. Translating gives CASSPAPRDNEQFF.

This clonotype appeared a few times. The chain uses TRBV6-5 and TRBJ1-3; D ambiguous. The CDR3 has 14 residues. V was cut by 2 bases and J by 4 bases, with 9 bases left in between. Germline V gene data show CDR1 as MNHEY and CDR2 as SVGAGI. The CDR3 DNA follows: TGTGCCAGCAGTTACGAACCCGGGGGAAACACCATATATTTT. Its protein product is CASSYEPGGNTIYF.

This clonotype was recorded many times. The chain joins TRBV15 to TRBJ2-7; D uncertain. Trimming left V 0 bases short and J 3 bases short, with 15 bases between. The CDR3 length is 16 residues. CDR1 and CDR2 from the germline V gene are LNHNV and YYDKDF (reference sequence). The CDR3 is CATSREDTLGHYEQYF. The CDR3 nucleotides read TGTGCCACCAGCAGAGAAGACACGCTGGGCCACTACGAGCAGTACTTC.

This clonotype occurred a few times. The chain carries TRBV20-1 and TRBJ2-1; TRBD1 matches 8 bases. V lost 5 bases and J lost 7; bases outside the gene matches: 7. Germline CDR1 DFQATT, CDR2 SNEGSKA (reference sequence). CDR3 length: 13 residues. CDR3 sequence: CSAGGTGTNEQFF. CDR3 nucleotides: TGCAGTGCTGGGGGGACAGGTACTAATGAGCAGTTCTTC.

This clonotype came up a few times. The chain uses TRBV5-1 and TRBJ2-2; 9 nucleotides align to TRBD2. Germline V gene data show CDR1 as SGHRS and CDR2 as YFSETQ. The V and J ends lost 1 base and 0 bases, in that order; junction bases with no gene match: 4. The CDR3 spans 17 residues. CDR3 sequence: CASSLRSGRTNTGELFF. The DNA of the CDR3 is TGCGCCAGCAGCTTGCGTAGCGGGAGAACGAACACCGGGGAGCTGTTTTTT.

This clonotype was counted many times. The chain couples TRBV20-1 to TRBJ1-5, with D possibly being TRBD1 (6 bases). The CDR3 spans 13 residues. The germline gives CDR1 DFQATT, CDR2 SNEGSKA (reference sequence). The ends were cut back, 6 bases at V and 3 bases at J, with 12 bases in the middle. DNA of the CDR3: TGCAGTGCAGCGGAGGGGGTCAATCAGCCCCAGCATTTT. Its translation: CSAAEGVNQPQHF.

The chain carries TRBV25-1 and TRBJ1-3; TRBD1 might be the D (5 bases). The CDR3 runs to 18 residues. From germline, CDR1 is MGHDK and CDR2 SYGVNS. Trimming pared 2 bases from V and 2 bases from J, leaving 19 bases between. The CDR3 coding sequence is TGTGCCAGCAGTGAAAAGATCGGGACGGGGTCGGCTGGAAACACCATATATTTT. Amino acid sequence: CASSEKIGTGSAGNTIYF.

At least ten counts were recorded for this clonotype. The CDR3 DNA reads as TGTGCCAGCAGCCCGTCGACCTCGCCCGAGCAGTACTTC. Translating it yields CASSPSTSPEQYF. This rearrangement joins TRBV5-4 to TRBJ2-7, with D hard to call. The CDR3 is 13 residues long. The V gene lost 4 bases and the J gene lost 6 bases, with 14 bases spanning the gap. Germline V gene data show CDR1 as SGHNT and CDR2 as YYREEE (reference sequence).

This clonotype was seen more than once but under ten times. V is TRBV12-3 or TRBV12-4 and J is TRBJ2-7; weak D call: TRBD2 (6 bases). The germline V and J ends were trimmed by 5 bases and 5 bases, with 19 bases remaining between them. The CDR3 sequence is 15 residues long. CDR3 coding DNA: TGTGCCAGCAGTCTGGACCCTAGCGTTTGGAACGAGCAGTACTTC. This codes for CASSLDPSVWNEQYF.

This clonotype was seen more than once but under ten times. V usage is TRBV7-9 and J usage is TRBJ2-7, with D maybe TRBD1 (6 bases). The CDR3 contains 15 residues. Germline V gene sequence: CDR1 SEHNR, CDR2 FQNEAQ (reference sequence). V shed 5 bases and J shed 0 bases, with 14 bases lying between them. The CDR3 here is CASSPKQGSSYEQYF. The CDR3 region has the DNA TGTGCCAGCAGCCCGAAACAGGGATCCTCCTACGAGCAGTACTTC.

This rearrangement joins TRBV24-1 to TRBJ2-3; D is undetermined. V lost 4 bases to trimming and J lost 14 bases, with 12 bases between them. CDR1 KGHDR and CDR2 SFDVKD come from the germline V gene. CDR3 length: 11 residues. CDR3 in DNA: TGTGCCACCAGTGACTTGCGGACGGCGTATTTT. Translation gives CATSDLRTAYF.

At least ten counts were recorded for this clonotype. The rearrangement joins TRBV5-1 to TRBJ2-1; D call uncertain. The CDR3 extends over 14 amino acids. Germline V lookup: CDR1 SGHRS, CDR2 YFSETQ. Trimming pared 0 bases from V and 5 bases from J, leaving 9 bases between. CDR3 region: CASSLVGYDNEQFF. The CDR3 DNA reads TGCGCCAGCAGCTTGGTTGGGTACGACAATGAGCAGTTCTTC.

This clonotype was counted between two and nine times. The CDR3 DNA reads as TGTGCCAGTAGTATTTCCCAGGGCTCCTACGAGCAGTACTTC. This sequence encodes CASSISQGSYEQYF. This chain joins TRBV19 and TRBJ2-7; maybe TRBD1 (5 bases). The V gene's germline CDR1 is LNHDA and CDR2 SQIVND (reference sequence). The CDR3 contains 14 residues. Trimming stripped 3 bases from V and 0 bases from J, with 9 bases between. Supplemented by reference TRBV19 and TRBJ2-7, the full variable domain reads DGGITQSPKYLFRKEGQNVTLSCEQNLNHDAMYWYRQDPGQGLRLIYYSQIVNDFQKGDIAEGYSVSREKKESFPLTVTSAQKNPTAFYLCASSISQGSYEQYFGPGTRLTVT.

Comments on this clonotype: Possible read error: a much larger clone is one base away. V and J are TRBV11-1 and TRBJ1-1, with 8 nucleotides matching TRBD1. Germline V gene sequence: CDR1 SGHAT, CDR2 FQDESV (reference sequence). The CDR3 contains 14 residues. The CDR3 here is CSSSRGQGETEAFF. The CDR3 region has the DNA TGTTCCAGCAGCCGAGGACAGGGCGAGACTGAAGCTTTCTTT.